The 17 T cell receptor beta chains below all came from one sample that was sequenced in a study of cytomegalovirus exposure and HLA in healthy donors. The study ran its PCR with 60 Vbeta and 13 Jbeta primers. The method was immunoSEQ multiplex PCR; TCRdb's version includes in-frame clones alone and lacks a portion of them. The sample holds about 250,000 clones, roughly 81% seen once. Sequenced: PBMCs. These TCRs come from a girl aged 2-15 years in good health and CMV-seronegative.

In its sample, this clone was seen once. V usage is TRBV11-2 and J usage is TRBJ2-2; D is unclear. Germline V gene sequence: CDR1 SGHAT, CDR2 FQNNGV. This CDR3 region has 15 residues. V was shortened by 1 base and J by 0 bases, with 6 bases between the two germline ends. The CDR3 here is CASSLGQTNTGELFF. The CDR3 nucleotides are TGTGCCAGCAGCTTAGGGCAGACGAACACCGGGGAGCTGTTTTTT.

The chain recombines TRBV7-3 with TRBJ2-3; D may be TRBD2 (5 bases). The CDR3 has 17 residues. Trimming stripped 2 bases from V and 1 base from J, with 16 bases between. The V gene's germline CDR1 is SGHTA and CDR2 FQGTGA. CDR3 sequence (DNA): TGTGCCAGCAGCTTAGTCCCCGGGGTAATTGGCACAGATACGCAGTATTTT. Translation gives CASSLVPGVIGTDTQYF.

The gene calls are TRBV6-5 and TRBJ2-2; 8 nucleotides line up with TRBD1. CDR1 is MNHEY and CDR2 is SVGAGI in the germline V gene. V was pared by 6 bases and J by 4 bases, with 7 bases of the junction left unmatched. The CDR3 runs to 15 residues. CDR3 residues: CASSYDRGSTGELFF. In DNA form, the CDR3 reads TGTGCCAGCAGCTACGACAGGGGAAGCACCGGGGAGCTGTTTTTT.

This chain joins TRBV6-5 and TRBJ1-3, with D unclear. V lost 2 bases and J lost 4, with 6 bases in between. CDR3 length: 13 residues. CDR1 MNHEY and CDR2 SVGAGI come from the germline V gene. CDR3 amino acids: CASSYEAGNTIYF. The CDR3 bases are TGTGCCAGCAGTTACGAGGCGGGAAACACCATATATTTT.

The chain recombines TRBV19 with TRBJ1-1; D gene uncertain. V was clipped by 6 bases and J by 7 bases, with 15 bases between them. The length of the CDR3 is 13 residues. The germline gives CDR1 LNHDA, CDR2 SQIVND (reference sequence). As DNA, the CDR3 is TGTGCCAGTAGCGAATCAACTAAAGTTGAAGCTTTCTTT. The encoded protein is CASSESTKVEAFF.

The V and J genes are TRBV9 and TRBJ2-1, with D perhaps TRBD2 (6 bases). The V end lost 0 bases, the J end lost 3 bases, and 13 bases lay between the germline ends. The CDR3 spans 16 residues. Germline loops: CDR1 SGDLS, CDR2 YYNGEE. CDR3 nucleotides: TGTGCCAGCAGCGTAGGTGGGGGGTACGGCTACAATGAGCAGTTCTTC. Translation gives CASSVGGGYGYNEQFF.

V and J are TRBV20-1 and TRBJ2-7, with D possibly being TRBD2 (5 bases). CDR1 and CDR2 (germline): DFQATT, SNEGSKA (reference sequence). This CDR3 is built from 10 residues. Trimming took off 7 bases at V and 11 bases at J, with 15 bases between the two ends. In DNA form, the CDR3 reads TGCAGTGTAGCAGGCCTCGGGGAGTACTTC. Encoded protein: CSVAGLGEYF.

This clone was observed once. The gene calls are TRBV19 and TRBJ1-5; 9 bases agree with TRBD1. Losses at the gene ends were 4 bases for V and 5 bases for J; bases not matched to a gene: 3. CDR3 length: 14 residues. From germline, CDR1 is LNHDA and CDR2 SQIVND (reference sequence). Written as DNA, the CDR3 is TGTGCCAGTAGTAAGGGACAGGGCGATCAGCCCCAGCATTTT. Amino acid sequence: CASSKGQGDQPQHF. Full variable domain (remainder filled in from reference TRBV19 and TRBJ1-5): DGGITQSPKYLFRKEGQNVTLSCEQNLNHDAMYWYRQDPGQGLRLIYYSQIVNDFQKGDIAEGYSVSREKKESFPLTVTSAQKNPTAFYLCASSKGQGDQPQHFGDGTRLSIL.

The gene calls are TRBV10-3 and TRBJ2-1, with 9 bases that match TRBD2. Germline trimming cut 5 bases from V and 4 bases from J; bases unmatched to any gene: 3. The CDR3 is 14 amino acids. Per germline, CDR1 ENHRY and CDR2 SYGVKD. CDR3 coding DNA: TGTGCCATCAGTTCGGGACTAGCATACAATGAGCAGTTCTTC. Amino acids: CAISSGLAYNEQFF.

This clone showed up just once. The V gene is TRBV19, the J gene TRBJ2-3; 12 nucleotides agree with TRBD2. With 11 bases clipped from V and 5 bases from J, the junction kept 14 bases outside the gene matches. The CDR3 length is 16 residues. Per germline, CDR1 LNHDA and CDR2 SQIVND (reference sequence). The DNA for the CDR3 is TGTGCCCCAAGGCAGCTAGCGGGAGGGCCGAGAGATACGCAGTATTTT. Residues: CAPRQLAGGPRDTQYF.

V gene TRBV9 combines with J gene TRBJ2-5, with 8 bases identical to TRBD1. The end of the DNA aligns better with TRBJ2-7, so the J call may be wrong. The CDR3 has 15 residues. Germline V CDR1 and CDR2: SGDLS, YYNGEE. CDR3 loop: CASSVGQGAGYEQYF. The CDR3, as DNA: TGTGCCAGCAGCGTAGGGCAGGGGGCAGGATACGAGCAGTACTTC.

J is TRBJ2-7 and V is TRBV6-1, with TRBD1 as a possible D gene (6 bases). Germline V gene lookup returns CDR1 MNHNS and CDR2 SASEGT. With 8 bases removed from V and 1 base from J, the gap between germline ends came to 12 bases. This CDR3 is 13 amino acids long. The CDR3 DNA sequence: TGTGCCAGCCAGAGACAGGATTCCTACGAGCAGTACTTC. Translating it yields CASQRQDSYEQYF.

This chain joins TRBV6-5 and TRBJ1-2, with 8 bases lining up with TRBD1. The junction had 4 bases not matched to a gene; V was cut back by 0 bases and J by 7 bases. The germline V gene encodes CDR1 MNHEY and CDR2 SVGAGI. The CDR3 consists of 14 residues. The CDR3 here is CASSYSKTGGGYTF. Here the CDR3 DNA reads TGTGCCAGCAGTTACTCGAAAACAGGGGGTGGCTACACCTTC.

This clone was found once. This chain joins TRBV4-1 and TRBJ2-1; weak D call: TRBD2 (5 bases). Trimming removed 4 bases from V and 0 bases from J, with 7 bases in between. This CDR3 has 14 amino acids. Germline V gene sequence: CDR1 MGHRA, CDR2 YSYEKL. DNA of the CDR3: TGCGCCAGCAGCCTAGCGAGCTCCTACAATGAGCAGTTCTTC. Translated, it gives CASSLASSYNEQFF.

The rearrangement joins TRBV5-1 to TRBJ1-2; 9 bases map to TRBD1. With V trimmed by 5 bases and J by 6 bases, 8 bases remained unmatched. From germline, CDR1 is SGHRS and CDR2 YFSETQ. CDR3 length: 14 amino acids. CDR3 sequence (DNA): TGCGCCAGCAGTCGGGACAGGGAGCTTGATGGCTACACCTTC. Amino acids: CASSRDRELDGYTF.

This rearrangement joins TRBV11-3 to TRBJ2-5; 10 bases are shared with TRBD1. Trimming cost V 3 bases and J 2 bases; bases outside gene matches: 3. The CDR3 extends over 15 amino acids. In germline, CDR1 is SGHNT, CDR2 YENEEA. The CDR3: CASSFGTGDQETQYF. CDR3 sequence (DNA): TGTGCCAGCAGCTTCGGGACAGGGGATCAAGAGACCCAGTACTTC. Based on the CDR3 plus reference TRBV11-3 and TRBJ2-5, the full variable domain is EAGVVQSPRYKIIEKKQPVAFWCNPISGHNTLYWYLQNLGQGPELLIRYENEEAVDDSQLPKDRFSAERLKGVDSTLKIQPAELGDSAVYLCASSFGTGDQETQYFGPGTRLLVL.

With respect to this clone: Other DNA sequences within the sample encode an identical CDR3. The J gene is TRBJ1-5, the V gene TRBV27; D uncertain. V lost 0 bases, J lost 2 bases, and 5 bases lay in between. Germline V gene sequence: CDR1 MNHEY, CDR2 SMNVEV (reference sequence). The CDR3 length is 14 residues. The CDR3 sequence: CASSLSSGNQPQHF. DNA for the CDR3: TGTGCCAGCAGTTTATCGTCCGGCAATCAGCCCCAGCATTTT.